The rows below give T cell receptor beta chains drawn from one sample of a study of control samples from healthy donors and cancer patients. TCRdb keeps only in-frame clones here, not all; method: immunoSEQ multiplex PCR. The sample has about 75,000 clones, around 95% seen once. Specimen: blood. The receptor source for this set is a woman aged 40 to 49 in good health. Both conserved end residues are part of each CDR3. Each record gives: D gene, V gene, clone size, J gene, CDR3 protein, CDR3 DNA. D genes are given only for firm matches. Clone size is given for some rows only: seen once, a few or many times, or a class if the clone is expanded.

TRBD2	TRBV10-3	NA	TRBJ2-7	CAISSGTHEQYF	TGTGCCATCTCCAGCGGGACTCACGAGCAGTACTTC
TRBD1	TRBV5-6	NA	TRBJ2-5	CASSPTGRRQETQYF	TGTGCCAGCAGCCCGACAGGGCGGAGGCAAGAGACCCAGTACTTC
NA	TRBV14	NA	TRBJ2-1	CASSQLTDINEQFF	TGTGCCAGCAGCCAGCTAACGGACATCAATGAGCAGTTCTTC
NA	TRBV27	NA	TRBJ1-3	CASRSGGGNTIYF	TGTGCCAGCAGGTCGGGCGGGGGAAACACCATATATTTT
TRBD2	TRBV10-3	NA	TRBJ2-1	CAISGTGGSSYNEQFF	TGTGCCATCAGTGGGACCGGCGGGAGCTCCTACAATGAGCAGTTCTTC
NA	TRBV5-4	NA	TRBJ1-6	CASSLGRYSPLHF	TGTGCCAGCAGCTTGGGTAGATATTCACCCCTCCACTTT
TRBD2	TRBV9	NA	TRBJ2-2	CASSYSGRDTGELFF	TGTGCCAGCAGCTATAGCGGGAGGGACACCGGGGAGCTGTTTTTT
NA	TRBV2	once	TRBJ2-1	CASSWSGDEQFF	TGTGCCAGCAGTTGGTCCGGAGATGAGCAGTTCTTC
NA	TRBV30	NA	TRBJ2-7	CACSPGYEQYF	TGTGCCTGTAGCCCCGGGTACGAGCAGTACTTC
TRBD1	TRBV6-1	NA	TRBJ1-5	CASSEQGASNQPQHF	TGTGCCAGCAGTGAACAGGGGGCTAGCAATCAGCCCCAGCATTTT
NA	TRBV6-1	NA	TRBJ2-4	CASSPSIAKNIQYF	TGTGCCAGCAGTCCAAGTATAGCCAAAAACATTCAGTACTTC
NA	TRBV6-5	NA	TRBJ1-2	CASSQNKGGYTF	TGTGCCAGCAGTCAAAACAAGGGTGGCTACACCTTC
TRBD1	TRBV27	NA	TRBJ2-7	CASSPVDRGPYEQYF	TGTGCCAGCAGTCCGGTGGACAGGGGGCCCTACGAGCAGTACTTC
NA	TRBV7-9	NA	TRBJ1-2	CASSLVVRGDYGYTF	TGTGCCAGCAGCTTAGTGGTCAGGGGAGACTATGGCTACACCTTC
NA	TRBV6-5	once	TRBJ2-1	CASSYSSNIKQFF	TGTGCCAGCAGTTACTCTTCAAACATAAAGCAGTTCTTC
TRBD1	TRBV5-5	once	TRBJ2-1	CASSLGTGASGNEQFF	TGTGCCAGCAGCTTAGGGACAGGGGCATCCGGTAACGAGCAGTTCTTC
TRBD2	TRBV19	NA	TRBJ2-7	CASKGGTPMGSYEQYF	TGTGCCAGTAAGGGAGGGACCCCGATGGGGTCCTACGAGCAGTACTTC
NA	TRBV6-2/TRBV6-3	NA	TRBJ1-1	CASSYSVEAFF	TGTGCCAGCAGTTACTCGGTTGAAGCTTTCTTT
NA	TRBV9	NA	TRBJ1-5	CASSANQGGQPQHF	TGTGCCAGCAGCGCCAATCAGGGAGGTCAGCCCCAGCATTTT
TRBD2	TRBV20-1	once	TRBJ2-5	CSASHLAGETYQETQYF	TGCAGTGCTAGTCACCTAGCGGGGGAGACCTACCAAGAGACCCAGTACTTC
NA	TRBV7-8	NA	TRBJ2-2	CASSLEGATGELFF	TGTGCCAGCAGCTTAGAGGGAGCCACCGGGGAGCTGTTTTTT
NA	TRBV19	NA	TRBJ2-5	CASRQAGETQYF	TGTGCCAGCAGACAGGCGGGGGAGACCCAGTACTTC
NA	TRBV4-2	NA	TRBJ1-2	CASSQGRVDGYTF	TGTGCCAGCAGCCAAGGTAGGGTGGATGGCTACACCTTC
NA	TRBV5-6	NA	TRBJ1-2	CASSLEFGRYGYTF	TGTGCCAGCAGCTTGGAATTCGGTCGGTATGGCTACACCTTC
TRBD1	TRBV18	NA	TRBJ2-6	CASSETGIGTGANVLTF	TGTGCCAGCTCAGAGACAGGGATAGGGACTGGGGCCAACGTCCTGACTTTC
NA	TRBV19	NA	TRBJ2-7	CASSTRVGGWTGSSYEQYF	TGTGCCAGTAGTACCCGGGTCGGGGGTTGGACTGGGAGCTCCTACGAGCAGTACTTC
NA	TRBV24-1	NA	TRBJ2-7	CATSDCGAPSYEQYF	TGTGCCACCAGTGATTGCGGGGCCCCTTCCTACGAGCAGTACTTC
TRBD2	TRBV4-2	NA	TRBJ2-1	CASSQDGLLAGVNEQFF	TGTGCCAGCAGCCAAGATGGGCTACTAGCGGGAGTTAATGAGCAGTTCTTC
NA	TRBV28	NA	TRBJ1-2	CASSPSAGYYGYTF	TGTGCCAGCAGCCCTTCGGCGGGGTACTATGGCTACACCTTC
TRBD2	TRBV5-6	NA	TRBJ2-1	CASSLDGLAGGYNEQFF	TGTGCCAGCAGCTTGGACGGACTAGCGGGAGGTTACAATGAGCAGTTCTTC
TRBD1	TRBV6-5	once	TRBJ2-7	CASGTGPYEQYF	TGTGCCAGCGGGACAGGCCCTTACGAGCAGTACTTC
NA	TRBV30	NA	TRBJ1-4	CAWRRGRGEKLFF	TGTGCCTGGAGACGGGGGCGAGGAGAAAAACTGTTTTTT
NA	TRBV4-2	NA	TRBJ1-5	CASSQERLSNQPQHF	TGTGCCAGCAGCCAAGAACGACTCAGCAATCAGCCCCAGCATTTT
NA	TRBV19	NA	TRBJ2-7	CASSIPGLSYEQYF	TGTGCCAGTAGTATTCCCGGACTCTCCTACGAGCAGTACTTC
TRBD2	TRBV3-1/TRBV3-2	NA	TRBJ2-5	CASSQGLAGKQETQYF	TGTGCCAGCAGCCAGGGACTAGCGGGGAAACAAGAGACCCAGTACTTC
NA	TRBV19	NA	TRBJ1-1	CASTGYNTEAFF	TGTGCCAGTACCGGATATAACACTGAAGCTTTCTTT
NA	TRBV13	NA	TRBJ1-1	CASRFRGPQAFF	TGTGCCAGCAGATTCAGGGGACCCCAAGCTTTCTTT
TRBD2	TRBV24-1	NA	TRBJ2-2	CATTGGDTGELFF	TGTGCCACTACTGGGGGGGACACCGGGGAGCTGTTTTTT
NA	TRBV3-1/TRBV3-2	NA	TRBJ1-2	CASSQGDSYGRGYTF	TGTGCCAGCAGCCAAGGAGACAGCTATGGACGTGGCTACACCTTC
TRBD1	TRBV4-3	NA	TRBJ1-1	CASSQGTGYMNTEAFF	TGCGCCAGCAGCCAAGGGACAGGGTATATGAACACTGAAGCTTTCTTT
NA	TRBV24-1	NA	TRBJ2-1	CATSVHRVYDNEQFF	TGTGCCACCAGTGTCCACAGGGTATACGACAATGAGCAGTTCTTC
NA	TRBV28	NA	TRBJ2-1	CASSLIHNEQFF	TGTGCCAGCAGTTTAATCCACAATGAGCAGTTCTTC
NA	TRBV7-9	NA	TRBJ2-3	CASSPAGASTDTQYF	TGTGCCAGCAGCCCCGCAGGCGCTAGCACAGATACGCAGTATTTT
NA	TRBV3-1/TRBV3-2	NA	TRBJ1-3	CASSQDQGSGNTIYF	TGTGCCAGCAGCCAAGATCAGGGGTCTGGAAACACCATATATTTT
TRBD2	TRBV20-1	NA	TRBJ2-3	CSASRSSGSSDTQYF	TGCAGTGCTAGTCGGTCCAGCGGGAGTTCAGATACGCAGTATTTT
NA	TRBV19	NA	TRBJ1-2	CASSIRLWMKKGYGYTF	TGTGCCAGTAGTATCCGCCTCTGGATGAAGAAGGGCTATGGCTACACCTTC
TRBD1	TRBV2	few	TRBJ2-5	CASRDRGGQETQYF	TGTGCCAGCAGAGACAGGGGGGGCCAAGAGACCCAGTACTTC
NA	TRBV25-1	NA	TRBJ1-5	CASSEFVSNQPQHF	TGTGCCAGCAGTGAATTCGTGAGCAATCAGCCCCAGCATTTT
TRBD1	TRBV7-9	NA	TRBJ1-2	CASSLSGGGYTF	TGTGCCAGCAGCTTATCAGGGGGAGGCTACACCTTC
TRBD2	TRBV4-1	NA	TRBJ2-3	CASSQLAGGPSDTQYF	TGCGCCAGCAGCCAGTTGGCGGGGGGGCCATCAGATACGCAGTATTTT
NA	TRBV27	NA	TRBJ1-6	CASAPQGRSPLHF	TGTGCCAGCGCCCCCCAGGGGCGCTCACCCCTCCACTTT
TRBD2	TRBV27	NA	TRBJ2-2	CASSDPYAGGGTGELFF	TGTGCCAGCAGTGACCCCTACGCGGGAGGCGGGACCGGGGAGCTGTTTTTT
NA	TRBV7-9	NA	TRBJ2-1	CASSLGEGVEQFF	TGTGCCAGCAGCTTAGGAGAAGGGGTTGAGCAGTTCTTC
NA	TRBV27	few	TRBJ1-2	CASSPEMTPDNYGYTF	TGTGCCAGCAGTCCCGAAATGACACCAGATAACTATGGCTACACCTTC
NA	TRBV20-1	NA	TRBJ2-7	CSASPSVVENPNEQYF	TGCAGTGCTAGTCCCTCCGTGGTGGAGAATCCCAACGAGCAGTACTTC
NA	TRBV4-1	NA	TRBJ1-2	CASSLAGQNNYGYTF	TGCGCCAGCAGCCTAGCTGGGCAGAACAACTATGGCTACACCTTC
TRBD1	TRBV7-3	NA	TRBJ2-7	CASSRDSTYEQYF	TGTGCCAGCAGCCGGGACAGTACCTACGAGCAGTACTTC